Below, 3 T cell receptor beta chains from the same sample are listed, as sequenced in a study of Graves' ophthalmopathy and Graves' hyperthyroidism. Amplified TCR beta CDR3 regions were obtained using RNA transcripts as template. First-round RT-PCR with HTBI primers preceded a second-round multiplex PCR. TCRdb independently ran MiXCR on the multiplex PCR reads; one entry per CDR3 protein. The sample has approximately 700,000 distinct CDR3 sequences, about 38% seen once. Sequencing was done on a sample of peripheral blood. The receptors were gathered from an adult man with Graves' ophthalmopathy.

This clonotype was found many times. V and J are TRBV7-2 and TRBJ1-1; D is unresolved. CDR3 length: 12 residues. The V gene's germline CDR1 is SGHTA and CDR2 FQGNSA. With 1 base removed from V and 13 bases from J, the gap between germline ends came to 13 bases. CDR3 sequence (DNA): TGTGCCAGCAGCTTAGGCAATCCGTTAGTTTTCTTT. Its protein product is CASSLGNPLVFF.

This clonotype was seen at least ten times. J is TRBJ1-5 and V is TRBV19; D uncertain. This CDR3 has 16 amino acids. Germline V gene sequence: CDR1 LNHDA, CDR2 SQIVND (reference sequence). V was pared by 10 bases and J by 3 bases, with 22 bases between. The CDR3 coding sequence is TGTGCCACCCGGACGGACGTAACGCTGATCAATCAGCCCCAGCATTTT. Translation: CATRTDVTLINQPQHF.

This clonotype appeared many times. For the CDR3, the DNA is TGTGCCACCCACGGGGGGGGTTCCTACGAGCAGTACTTC. The encoded protein is CATHGGGSYEQYF. J is TRBJ2-7 and V is TRBV10-3, with 8 bases lining up with TRBD2. CDR1 is ENHRY, CDR2 SYGVKD, per germline. This CDR3 has 13 residues. The V gene end was trimmed by 10 bases and the J gene end by 1 base; junction bases not matched to a gene: 6.